This T cell receptor (beta chain) emerged from a study of cytomegalovirus exposure and HLA in healthy donors. Study as a whole: The same platform as the roughly 670 first-cohort repertoires was used for the 130 or so validation repertoires, a later analysis reported.

Generated by immunoSEQ multiplex PCR, the TCRdb table keeps only in-frame clones and is missing some. Of approximately 270,000 clones listed, roughly 87% are singletons. Notes on this clone: Antigen specificity is unknown.

Study-level results: The study labeled 164 TCR beta chains cytomegalovirus-associated. The finding came from a later analysis; first-cohort TCR clusters tended to co-occur in the 90 to 150 validation repertoires.

While the first cohort had fewer than 850 subjects, the donors belonged to the separate validation cohort of over a hundred subjects. The sample taken for sequencing was PBMCs. This TCR came from a man younger than 35 in good health and CMV-seropositive.

Here the CDR3 DNA reads TGTGCCAGCAGCTTAGGCGGGGGGGGCAATCAGCCCCAGCATTTT. It translates to CASSLGGGGNQPQHF. The chain is built from TRBV11-2 and TRBJ1-5, with a weak D call TRBD1 (5 bases). Germline assignment: CDR1 SGHAT and CDR2 FQNNGV. There are 15 residues in the CDR3. V was trimmed by 1 base and J by 2 bases, leaving 9 bases between them.